Sequencing of this TCR beta chain was carried out in a study of regulatory T cells in long-lasting Graves disease. Study as a whole: Antithyroid drugs had been taken under 3 months by newly diagnosed Graves' patients.

With iRepertoire HTBI primers and Arm-PCR of CDR3 regions, TCR beta libraries were built. TCRdb processed the multiplex PCR reads anew with MiXCR; each CDR3 protein has one entry. The sample consists of 450,000 to 600,000 distinct CDR3 sequences, about 14% of them appearing once. The time point is: newly diagnosed GD, antithyroid drugs for less than 3 months. RNA extracted from PBMCs served as the sequencing template. CDR3 length equals 14 residues. From germline, CDR1 is SGHAT and CDR2 FQNNGV. Trimming removed 4 bases at V and 3 bases at J, with 11 bases between. This clonotype was seen ten or more times. Another study also made use of these data, one on T cells in Graves' hyperthyroidism and ophthalmopathy. That report notes: TCR CDR3 underwent first-round RT-PCR with the HTBI primer set. Researchers found most expanded thyroid clonotypes above 0.001 in blood as well.

This sequence was found in a young man with Graves disease. This material consisted of peripheral blood mononuclear cells (PBMCs), taken at new diagnosis, from a patient treated with antithyroid drugs. The chain joins TRBV11-2 to TRBJ2-3; D is undetermined. CDR3 bases: TGTGCCAGCAGCTATTTCACAGAGACAGATACGCAGTATTTT. Its protein product is CASSYFTETDTQYF.